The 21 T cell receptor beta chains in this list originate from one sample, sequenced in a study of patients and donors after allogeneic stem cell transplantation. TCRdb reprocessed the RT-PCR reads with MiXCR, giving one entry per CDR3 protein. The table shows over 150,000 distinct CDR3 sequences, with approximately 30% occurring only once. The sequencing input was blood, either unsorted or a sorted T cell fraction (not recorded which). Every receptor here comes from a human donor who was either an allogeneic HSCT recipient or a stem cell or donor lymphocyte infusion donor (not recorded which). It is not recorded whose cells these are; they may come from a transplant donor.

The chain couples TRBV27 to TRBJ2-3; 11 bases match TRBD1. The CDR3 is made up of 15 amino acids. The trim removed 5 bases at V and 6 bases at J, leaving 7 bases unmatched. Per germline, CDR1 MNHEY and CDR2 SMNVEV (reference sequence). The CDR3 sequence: CASSPGTGGFDTQYF. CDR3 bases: TGTGCCAGCAGTCCAGGGACAGGGGGGTTTGATACGCAGTATTTT.

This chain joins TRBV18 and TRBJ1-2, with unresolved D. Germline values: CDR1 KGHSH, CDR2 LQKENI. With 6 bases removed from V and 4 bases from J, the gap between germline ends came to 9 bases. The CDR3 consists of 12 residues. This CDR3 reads CASSPDRYGYTF. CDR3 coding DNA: TGTGCCAGCTCGCCGGACCGCTATGGCTACACCTTC.

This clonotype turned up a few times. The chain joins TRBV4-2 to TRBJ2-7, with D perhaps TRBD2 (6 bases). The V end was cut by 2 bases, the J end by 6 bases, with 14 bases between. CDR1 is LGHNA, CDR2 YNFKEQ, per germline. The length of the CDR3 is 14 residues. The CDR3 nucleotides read TGTGCCAGCAGCCAAAGTCGGGAAGCGGGCGAGCAGTACTTC. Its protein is CASSQSREAGEQYF.

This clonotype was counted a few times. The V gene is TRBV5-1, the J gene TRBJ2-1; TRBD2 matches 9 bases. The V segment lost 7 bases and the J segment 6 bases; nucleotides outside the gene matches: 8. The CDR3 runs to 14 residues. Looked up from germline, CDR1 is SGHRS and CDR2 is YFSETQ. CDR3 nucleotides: TGCGCCAGCTACCCGGGACTAGCAGCCAATGAGCAGTTCTTC. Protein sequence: CASYPGLAANEQFF.

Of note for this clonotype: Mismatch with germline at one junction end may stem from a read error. The CDR3 is CASSFTGVGHGCTF. CDR3 sequence (DNA): TGTGCCAGCAGTTTCACAGGGGTGGGGCATGGCTGCACCTTC. This chain uses TRBV12-3 or TRBV12-4 with TRBJ1-2, with 7 bases fitting TRBD1. The CDR3 loop spans 14 amino acids.

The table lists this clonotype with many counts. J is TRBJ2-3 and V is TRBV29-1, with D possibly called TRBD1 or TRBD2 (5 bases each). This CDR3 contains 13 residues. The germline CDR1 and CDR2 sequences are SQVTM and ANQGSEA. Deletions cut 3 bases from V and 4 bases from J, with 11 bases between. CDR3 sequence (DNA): TGCAGCGTTGATATACTGGGGGCAGATACGCAGTATTTT. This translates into CSVDILGADTQYF.

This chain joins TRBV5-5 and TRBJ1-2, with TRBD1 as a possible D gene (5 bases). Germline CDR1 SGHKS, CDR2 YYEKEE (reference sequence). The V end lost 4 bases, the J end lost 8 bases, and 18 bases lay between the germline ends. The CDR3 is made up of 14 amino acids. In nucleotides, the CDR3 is TGTGCCAGCAGCATACAGGTTCTTCACTGGGGCTACACCTTC. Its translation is CASSIQVLHWGYTF. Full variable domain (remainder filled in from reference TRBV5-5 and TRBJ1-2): DAGVTQSPTHLIKTRGQQVTLRCSPISGHKSVSWYQQVLGQGPQFIFQYYEKEERGRGNFPDRFSARQFPNYSSELNVNALLLGDSALYLCASSIQVLHWGYTFGSGTRLTVV.

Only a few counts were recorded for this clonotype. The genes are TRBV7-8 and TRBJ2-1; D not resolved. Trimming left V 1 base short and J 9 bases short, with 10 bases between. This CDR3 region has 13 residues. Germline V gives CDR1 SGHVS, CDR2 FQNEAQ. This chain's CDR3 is CASSLDLDGEQFF. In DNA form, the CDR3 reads TGTGCCAGCAGCTTAGATTTGGACGGTGAGCAGTTCTTC.

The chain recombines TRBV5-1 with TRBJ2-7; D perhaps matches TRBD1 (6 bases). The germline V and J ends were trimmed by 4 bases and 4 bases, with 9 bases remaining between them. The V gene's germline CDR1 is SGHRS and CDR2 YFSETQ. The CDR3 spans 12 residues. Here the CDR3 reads CASSTGQYEQYF. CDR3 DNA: TGCGCCAGCAGCACCGGACAGTACGAGCAGTACTTC.

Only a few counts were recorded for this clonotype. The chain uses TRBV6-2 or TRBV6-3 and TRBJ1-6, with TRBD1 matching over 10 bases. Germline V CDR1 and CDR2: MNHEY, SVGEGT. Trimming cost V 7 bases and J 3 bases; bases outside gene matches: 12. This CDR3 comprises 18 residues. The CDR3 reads CASTDLGTGAIYNSPLHF. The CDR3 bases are TGTGCCAGCACCGACCTCGGGACAGGGGCGATCTATAATTCACCCCTCCACTTT.

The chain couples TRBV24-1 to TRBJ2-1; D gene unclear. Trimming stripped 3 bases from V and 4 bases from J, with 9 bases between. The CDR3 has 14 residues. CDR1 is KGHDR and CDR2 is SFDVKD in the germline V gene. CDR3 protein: CATSDGPEYNEQFF. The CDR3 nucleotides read TGTGCCACCAGTGATGGGCCGGAATACAATGAGCAGTTCTTC.

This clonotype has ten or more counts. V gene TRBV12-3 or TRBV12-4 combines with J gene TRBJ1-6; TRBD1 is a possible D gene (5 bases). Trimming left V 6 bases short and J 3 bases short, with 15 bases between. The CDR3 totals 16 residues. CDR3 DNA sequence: TGTGCCAGCAGATCTTCCGGGGGAATCTATAATTCACCCCTCCACTTT. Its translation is CASRSSGGIYNSPLHF.

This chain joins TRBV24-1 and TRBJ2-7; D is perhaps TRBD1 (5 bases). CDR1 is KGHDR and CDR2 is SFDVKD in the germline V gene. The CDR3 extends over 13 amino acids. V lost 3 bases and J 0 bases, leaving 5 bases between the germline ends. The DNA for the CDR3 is TGTGCCACCAGTGATGGGGCCTCCTACGAGCAGTACTTC. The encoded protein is CATSDGASYEQYF.

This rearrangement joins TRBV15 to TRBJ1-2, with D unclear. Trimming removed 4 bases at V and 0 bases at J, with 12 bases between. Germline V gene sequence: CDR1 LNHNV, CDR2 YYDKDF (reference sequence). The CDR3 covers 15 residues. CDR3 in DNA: TGTGCCACCAGCATCCTAGAGTGGGCTAACTATGGCTACACCTTC. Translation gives CATSILEWANYGYTF.

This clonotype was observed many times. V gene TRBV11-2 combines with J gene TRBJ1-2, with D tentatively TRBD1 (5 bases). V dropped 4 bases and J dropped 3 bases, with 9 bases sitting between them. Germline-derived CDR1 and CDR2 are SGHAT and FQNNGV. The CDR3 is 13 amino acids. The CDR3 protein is CASSSRVYYGYTF. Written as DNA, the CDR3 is TGTGCCAGCAGCTCCAGGGTTTACTATGGCTACACCTTC.

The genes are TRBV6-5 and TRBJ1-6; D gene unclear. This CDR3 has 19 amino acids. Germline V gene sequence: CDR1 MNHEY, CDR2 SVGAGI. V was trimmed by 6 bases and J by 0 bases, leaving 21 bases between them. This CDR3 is CASSLSGRMGSSYNSPLHF. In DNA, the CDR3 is TGTGCCAGCAGCCTATCGGGAAGAATGGGCAGCTCCTATAATTCACCCCTCCACTTT.

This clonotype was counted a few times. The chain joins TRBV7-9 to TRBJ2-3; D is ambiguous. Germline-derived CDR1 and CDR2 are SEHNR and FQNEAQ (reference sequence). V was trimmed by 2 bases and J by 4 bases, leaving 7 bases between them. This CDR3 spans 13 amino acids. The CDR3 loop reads CASSLIGADTQYF. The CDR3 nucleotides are TGTGCCAGCAGCTTAATTGGGGCAGATACGCAGTATTTT.

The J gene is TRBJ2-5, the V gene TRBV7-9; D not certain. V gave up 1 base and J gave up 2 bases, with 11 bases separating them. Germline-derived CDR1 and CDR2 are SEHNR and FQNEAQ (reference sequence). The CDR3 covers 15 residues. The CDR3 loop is CASSLGQGPQETQYF. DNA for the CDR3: TGTGCCAGCAGCTTAGGTCAAGGACCGCAAGAGACCCAGTACTTC. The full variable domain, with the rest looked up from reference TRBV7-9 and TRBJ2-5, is DTGVSQNPRHKITKRGQNVTFRCDPISEHNRLYWYRQTLGQGPEFLTYFQNEAQLEKSRLLSDRFSAERPKGSFSTLEIQRTEQGDSAMYLCASSLGQGPQETQYFGPGTRLLVL.

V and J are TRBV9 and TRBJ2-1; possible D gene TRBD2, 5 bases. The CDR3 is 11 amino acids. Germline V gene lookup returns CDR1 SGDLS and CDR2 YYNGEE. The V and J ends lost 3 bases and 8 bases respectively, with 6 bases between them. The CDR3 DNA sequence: TGTGCCAGCAGCGAGGGAGATGAGCAGTTCTTC. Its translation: CASSEGDEQFF.

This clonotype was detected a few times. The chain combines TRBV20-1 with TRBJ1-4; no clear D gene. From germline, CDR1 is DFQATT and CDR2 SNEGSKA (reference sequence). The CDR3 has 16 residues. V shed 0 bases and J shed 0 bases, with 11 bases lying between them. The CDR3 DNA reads TGCAGTGCTAGAGACCGCCGGAGTGCAACTAATGAAAAACTGTTTTTT. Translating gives CSARDRRSATNEKLFF.

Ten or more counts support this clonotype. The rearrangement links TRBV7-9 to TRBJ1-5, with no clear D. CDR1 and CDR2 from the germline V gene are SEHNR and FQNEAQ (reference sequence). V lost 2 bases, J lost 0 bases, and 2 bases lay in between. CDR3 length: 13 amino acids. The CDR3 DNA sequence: TGTGCCAGCAGCTTATCTAGCAATCAGCCCCAGCATTTT. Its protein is CASSLSSNQPQHF.